The clone carrying this T cell receptor beta chain was detected once. The data derive from a study of OX40 agonist ivuxolimab in advanced cancers. The CDR3 contains 16 residues. The junction had 7 bases not matched to a gene; V was cut back by 0 bases and J by 2 bases. Germline CDR1 and CDR2: SGHRS and YFSETQ. Assay used: immunoSEQ multiplex PCR; TCRdb lists only in-frame clones, some missing. The data show approximately 91,000 clones, with around 88% seen just once and roughly 0.5% held by the top ten. Source: CD4+ or CD8+ T cells sorted from blood, taken in a trial of the OX40 agonist ivuxolimab. The receptor was isolated from an adult with an advanced solid tumor such as melanoma, head and neck, liver or kidney cancer. The rearrangement joins TRBV5-1 to TRBJ2-5, with 7 bases fitting TRBD1. For the CDR3, the DNA is TGCGCCAGCAGCTTGGCCCTCGGGACAGAACAAGAGACCCAGTACTTC. Translated: CASSLALGTEQETQYF.